One and the same sample provided the 23 T cell receptor beta chains below, sequenced in a study of patients and donors after allogeneic stem cell transplantation. TCRdb passed the RT-PCR reads through MiXCR, listing each CDR3 protein once. The table has about 960,000 distinct CDR3 sequences, roughly 18% seen once. The sample comprised blood, either unsorted or a sorted T cell fraction (not recorded which). Source of these receptors: a human donor who was either an allogeneic HSCT recipient or a stem cell or donor lymphocyte infusion donor (not recorded which). It is not recorded whose cells these are; they may come from a transplant donor.

This clonotype was found a few times. The chain has TRBV12-3 or TRBV12-4 and TRBJ2-5; tentative D call: TRBD2 (6 bases). V lost 2 bases, J lost 1 base, and 11 bases lay in between. The CDR3 runs 15 residues. The CDR3 loop is CASSLTSKGQETQYF. The DNA for the CDR3 is TGTGCCAGCAGTTTAACTAGCAAGGGCCAAGAGACCCAGTACTTC.

This clonotype has just a few counts. The gene calls are TRBV27 and TRBJ2-3, with TRBD1 matching over 7 bases. Germline assignment: CDR1 MNHEY and CDR2 SMNVEV (reference sequence). This CDR3 comprises 11 residues. J was trimmed by 13 bases and V by 5 bases; bases with no gene match: 6. The CDR3, as DNA: TGTGCCAGCAGTCCGGGACAGTTTGAGTATTTT. As protein: CASSPGQFEYF.

The V and J genes are TRBV6-5 and TRBJ2-2; tentative D call: TRBD1 (6 bases). CDR3 size: 16 residues. V lost 0 bases and J 7 bases, leaving 15 bases between the germline ends. Germline V gives CDR1 MNHEY, CDR2 SVGAGI. The CDR3 loop is CASSYSLQGGGGELFF. In DNA form, the CDR3 reads TGTGCCAGCAGTTACTCTTTACAGGGTGGCGGCGGGGAGCTGTTTTTT.

This chain joins TRBV12-3 or TRBV12-4 and TRBJ1-4, with 9 bases matching TRBD1. The CDR3 contains 14 residues. J was trimmed by 6 bases and V by 6 bases; bases with no gene match: 5. The CDR3 is CASRAGTGYEKLFF. DNA of the CDR3: TGTGCCAGCAGGGCCGGGACAGGGTATGAAAAACTGTTTTTT.

This clonotype came up many times. The J gene is TRBJ1-1, the V gene TRBV27; D remains unclear. This CDR3 is 14 amino acids long. Trimming took 1 base from V and 1 from J, leaving 7 bases between them. CDR1 is MNHEY, CDR2 SMNVEV, per germline (reference sequence). CDR3 coding DNA: TGTGCCAGCAGTTTATTCGGGTCGAACACTGAAGCTTTCTTT. Protein product: CASSLFGSNTEAFF.

This clonotype was observed a few times. The chain links TRBV5-6 to TRBJ2-3, with no clear D. Germline CDR1 reads SGHDT; CDR2 reads YYEEEE. Trimming took off 1 base at V and 0 bases at J, with 15 bases between the two ends. The length of the CDR3 is 17 residues. The CDR3 loop reads CASSLWLSASSTDTQYF. In DNA form, the CDR3 reads TGTGCCAGCAGCTTGTGGCTGTCAGCCTCTAGCACAGATACGCAGTATTTT.

This clonotype came up a few times. The J gene is TRBJ2-5, the V gene TRBV6-2 or TRBV6-3; D is uncertain. Germline V gives CDR1 MNHEY, CDR2 SVGEGT. The CDR3 length is 13 residues. The V end lost 2 bases, the J end lost 0 bases, and 4 bases lay between the germline ends. The CDR3, as DNA: TGTGCCAGCAGTTACCAGAACCAAGAGACCCAGTACTTC. Translating it yields CASSYQNQETQYF.

The J gene is TRBJ2-7, the V gene TRBV12-3 or TRBV12-4, with D maybe TRBD2 (5 bases). V dropped 3 bases and J dropped 6 bases, with 9 bases sitting between them. This CDR3 is built from 12 residues. CDR3 coding DNA: TGTGCCAGCAGTTTGAGGGCTCTCGAGCAGTACTTC. Translation gives CASSLRALEQYF.

In this sample, this clonotype turned up a few times. The chain employs TRBV6-1 and TRBJ1-3, with D hard to call. This CDR3 region has 15 residues. V lost 7 bases, J lost 0 bases, and 13 bases lay in between. Germline V CDR1 and CDR2: MNHNS, SASEGT. The CDR3 region has the DNA TGTGCCAGCACTGGCGGGAAGAGCTCTGGAAACACCATATATTTT. This encodes CASTGGKSSGNTIYF.

This clonotype was seen more than once but under ten times. The chain carries TRBV20-1 and TRBJ1-2; maybe TRBD1 (5 bases). The V end was cut by 5 bases, the J end by 8 bases, with 18 bases between. This CDR3 is 13 amino acids long. Germline V gene sequence: CDR1 DFQATT, CDR2 SNEGSKA (reference sequence). The CDR3 nucleotides are TGCAGTGCTGGGGGAGGCCTATTGGGCGGCTACACCTTC. This codes for CSAGGGLLGGYTF.

This rearrangement joins TRBV21-1 to TRBJ1-3; the DNA was not compared with TRBD1, the D call given in the table. TRBV21-1 is a pseudogene segment. The CDR3 runs 14 residues. CDR3 sequence: CASSITGSGNTIYF. The CDR3 DNA sequence: TGTGCCAGCAGCATAACAGGGAGTGGAAACACCATATATTTT.

This chain uses TRBV15 with TRBJ2-1; 8 bases align to TRBD1. The CDR3 is 19 residues long. Germline CDR1 is LNHNV and CDR2 is YYDKDF (reference sequence). The ends lost 4 bases at V and 3 bases at J; junction bases unmatched: 17. The CDR3 nucleotides are TGTGCCACCAGCACCCCAAGGGCCCGACAGGGGATGTTCTACAATGAGCAGTTCTTC. The encoded protein is CATSTPRARQGMFYNEQFF.

The chain couples TRBV5-1 to TRBJ2-7; 7 bases map to TRBD1. The ends lost 0 bases at V and 0 bases at J; junction bases unmatched: 3. CDR1 and CDR2 (germline): SGHRS, YFSETQ. The CDR3 has 15 residues. CDR3 nucleotide sequence: TGCGCCAGCAGCTTGGAGGGGACAGCCTCCTACGAGCAGTACTTC. Its translation is CASSLEGTASYEQYF.

This clonotype was counted only a few times. The chain employs TRBV9 and TRBJ2-3, with a weak D call TRBD2 (6 bases). Per the germline V gene, CDR1 is SGDLS and CDR2 is YYNGEE. The CDR3 covers 13 residues. V was pared by 6 bases and J by 1 base, with 9 bases between. The CDR3 DNA reads TGTGCCAGCATGCCTAGCGGCACAGATACGCAGTATTTT. It specifies CASMPSGTDTQYF.

This clonotype was picked up a small number of times. This chain connects TRBV12-3 or TRBV12-4 to TRBJ2-1; 13 bases are a match to TRBD2. Germline trimming cut 4 bases from V and 8 bases from J; bases unmatched to any gene: 2. CDR3 size: 14 residues. The CDR3 is CASSWGLAGHEQFF. Here the CDR3 DNA reads TGTGCCAGCAGTTGGGGACTAGCGGGGCATGAGCAGTTCTTC.

With respect to this clonotype: This may arise from a read error, as a much more abundant clone is one base away. The CDR3 loop reads CASSYYDEQYF. The CDR3 DNA reads TGTGCCAGCAGTTACTACGACGAGCAGTACTTC. The chain combines TRBV6-5 with TRBJ2-7; no reliable D call. CDR1 and CDR2 from the germline V gene are MNHEY and SVGAGI. Trimming cost V 1 base and J 5 bases, with 3 bases left between them. The CDR3 runs 11 residues.

This chain uses TRBV15 with TRBJ2-2; no clear D gene. CDR3 length: 18 residues. CDR1 and CDR2 from the germline V gene are LNHNV and YYDKDF (reference sequence). V was pared by 1 base and J by 0 bases, with 15 bases between. Here the CDR3 reads CATSRVLGAKSNTGELFF. In DNA, the CDR3 is TGTGCCACCAGCAGAGTGTTAGGTGCCAAATCGAACACCGGGGAGCTGTTTTTT.

In its sample, this clonotype was seen a few times. The chain uses TRBV27 and TRBJ1-2; unclear D gene. CDR1 is MNHEY, CDR2 SMNVEV, per germline (reference sequence). This CDR3 is 14 amino acids long. V was trimmed by 10 bases and J by 4 bases, leaving 19 bases between them. The CDR3 nucleotides read TGTGCCACCCACTCTGGGCCGAACACCTATGGCTACACCTTC. It specifies CATHSGPNTYGYTF.

This clonotype was detected a few times. The CDR3 protein is CASSPHGQSTEAFF. The CDR3 DNA is TGTGCCAGCAGCCCTCATGGGCAGAGCACTGAAGCTTTCTTT. The chain uses TRBV12-3 or TRBV12-4 and TRBJ1-1; D is undetermined. This CDR3 is 14 amino acids long. V was pared by 6 bases and J by 4 bases, with 15 bases between.

The CDR3 DNA is TGTGCCAGCAGTTCTCAGGGGACTCAAGCTTTCTTT. This encodes CASSSQGTQAFF. The rearrangement links TRBV12-3 or TRBV12-4 to TRBJ1-1; TRBD1 might be the D (6 bases). CDR3 length: 12 amino acids. V was cut by 4 bases and J by 9 bases, with 12 bases left in between.

In its sample, this clonotype was seen many times. The V call is TRBV12-3 or TRBV12-4, the J call TRBJ2-5; no firm D call. V was trimmed by 6 bases and J by 5 bases, leaving 13 bases between them. This CDR3 contains 13 residues. CDR3 amino acids: CASSPDGLETQYF. The DNA of the CDR3 is TGTGCCAGCAGCCCCGATGGGTTGGAGACCCAGTACTTC.

The chain has TRBV20-1 and TRBJ2-7, with 8 bases aligning to TRBD1. The CDR3 runs to 16 residues. V gave up 0 bases and J gave up 0 bases; unmatched junction bases: 7. The germline CDR1 and CDR2 sequences are DFQATT and SNEGSKA (reference sequence). In nucleotides, the CDR3 is TGCAGTGCTAGAGATCCTCGCAGGGGGCTCTCCTACGAGCAGTACTTC. It codes for CSARDPRRGLSYEQYF.

On this clonotype itself: As the CDR3 is not closed by the conserved phenylalanine or tryptophan, this likely results from a read error. Because the CDR3's place on the DNA is in doubt, the DNA is left out and the CDR3 is given as listed by TCRdb. This chain uses TRBV5-6 with TRBJ2-1; no check of the table's D call, TRBD2, against the DNA was made. In germline, CDR1 is SGHDT, CDR2 YYEEEE. Including both end residues, the CDR3 is 12 amino acids long. The CDR3 is CASSFLRGLAQY.